The 8 T cell receptor beta chains given below trace back to one sample, sequenced in a study of cytomegalovirus exposure and HLA in healthy donors. PCR primers comprised 60 Vbeta and 13 Jbeta primers. The table came from immunoSEQ multiplex PCR; TCRdb's copy has only in-frame clones and leaves some out. Among approximately 170,000 clones listed, around 74% were seen once. Sample: PBMCs. All receptors derive from a female donor in good health and CMV-seronegative.

J is TRBJ2-7 and V is TRBV7-2; 9 nucleotides agree with TRBD1. This CDR3 contains 13 residues. Germline V gene data show CDR1 as SGHTA and CDR2 as FQGNSA. V shed 3 bases and J 12 bases; nucleotides not matched to a gene: 9. The CDR3 spells CASSLSIMDRGYF. The CDR3 DNA is TGTGCCAGCAGCTTGTCTATTATGGACAGGGGGTACTTC.

J is TRBJ2-3 and V is TRBV19; the D gene is possibly TRBD2 (7 bases). V was pared by 4 bases and J by 3 bases, with 23 bases between. Germline values: CDR1 LNHDA, CDR2 SQIVND (reference sequence). The CDR3 spans 18 residues. CDR3 protein: CASSRSRGGGGATDTQYF. CDR3 in DNA: TGTGCCAGTAGTAGAAGTCGTGGGGGAGGGGGTGCAACAGATACGCAGTATTTT.

The table lists this clone with a count of one. This chain's CDR3 is CASSTTGGTEGEQYF. The CDR3 DNA sequence: TGCGCCAGCAGCACAACAGGGGGGACAGAAGGCGAGCAGTACTTC. The chain has TRBV5-1 and TRBJ2-7; 8 bases are shared with TRBD1. Looked up from germline, CDR1 is SGHRS and CDR2 is YFSETQ. J was trimmed by 6 bases and V by 4 bases; bases with no gene match: 12. CDR3 length: 15 amino acids.

V is TRBV5-6 and J is TRBJ2-5, with unresolved D. The J call could be wrong; TRBJ2-7 is a better fit for the DNA end. The germline V gene has CDR1 SGHDT and CDR2 YYEEEE. This CDR3 contains 11 residues. The DNA of the CDR3 is TGTGCCAGCAGCGCCGCTTACGAGCAGTACTTC. The encoded protein is CASSAAYEQYF.

This clone appeared once. The J gene is TRBJ1-6, the V gene TRBV7-8, with D tentatively TRBD1 (6 bases). Germline CDR1 and CDR2: SGHVS and FQNEAQ. The CDR3 extends over 16 amino acids. Trimming removed 5 bases from V and 7 bases from J, with 18 bases in between. Here the CDR3 reads CASSRNLAGANSPLHF. CDR3 DNA: TGTGCCAGCAGCCGAAACCTGGCGGGGGCCAATTCACCCCTCCACTTT. Full variable domain (missing parts from reference TRBV7-8 and TRBJ1-6): GAGVSQSPRYKVAKRGQDVALRCDPISGHVSLFWYQQALGQGPEFLTYFQNEAQLDKSGLPSDRFFAERPEGSVSTLKIQRTQQEDSAVYLCASSRNLAGANSPLHFGNGTRLTVT.

The chain is built from TRBV6-6 and TRBJ2-7; possible D gene TRBD2, 5 bases. CDR3 length: 12 residues. Between the trimmed V and J ends, which lost 2 bases and 7 bases, there was a span of 9 bases. Germline assignment: CDR1 MNHNY and CDR2 SVGAGI (reference sequence). The CDR3 DNA reads TGTGCCAGCAGTTACAAAGCGGATGAGCAGTACTTC. Its translation: CASSYKADEQYF.

The CDR3 region has the DNA TGCAGCGCCACACGCGGGGGGACATCCTACAATGAGCAGTTCTTC. Amino acid sequence: CSATRGGTSYNEQFF. The gene calls are TRBV29-1 and TRBJ2-1, with TRBD2 matching 8 bases. This CDR3 spans 15 amino acids. Trimming at V came to 7 bases and at J to 1 base, leaving 9 bases not matched to a gene. The germline V gene has CDR1 SQVTM and CDR2 ANQGSEA.

This clone was observed a single time. The chain joins TRBV9 to TRBJ2-4, with TRBD1 matching 8 bases. The CDR3 consists of 13 residues. The J segment lost 9 bases and the V segment lost 0 bases, leaving 2 bases of the junction unmatched. Per the germline V gene, CDR1 is SGDLS and CDR2 is YYNGEE. CDR3: CASSVGQGSIQYF. DNA for the CDR3: TGTGCCAGCAGCGTAGGACAGGGGAGCATTCAGTACTTC. Using reference TRBV9 and TRBJ2-4 for the parts outside the CDR3, the full variable domain is DSGVTQTPKHLITATGQRVTLRCSPRSGDLSVYWYQQSLDQGLQFLIQYYNGEERAKGNILERFSAQQFPDLHSELNLSSLELGDSALYFCASSVGQGSIQYFGAGTRLSVL.